Included here is one T cell receptor (beta chain) sequence, with context. This record belongs to a study of cytomegalovirus exposure and HLA in healthy donors. The CDR3 contains 13 residues. V shed 1 base and J shed 10 bases, with 10 bases lying between them. Germline V gene lookup returns CDR1 LNHNV and CDR2 YYDKDF (reference sequence). The table came from immunoSEQ multiplex PCR; TCRdb's copy has only in-frame clones and leaves some out. The table includes about 150,000 clones, roughly nine tenths detected once. Sequencing input: PBMCs. V gene TRBV15 combines with J gene TRBJ1-4; weak D call: TRBD1 (5 bases). The source is a woman aged 18-29 years in good health and CMV-seropositive. CDR3 sequence reads: CATSRVGLAKLFF. The CDR3 DNA follows: TGTGCCACCAGCAGAGTGGGGCTCGCAAAACTGTTTTTT.